The present entry profiles one T cell receptor beta chain with its context. These data come from a study of metastatic and nonmetastatic thyroid tumors. All patients reached thyroid surgery having received no treatment beforehand. Via MiXCR, TCRdb re-called the PCR reads. The sample holds 15,000 to 20,000 clones; roughly 26% are singletons and the top ten take 13%. This clonotype was sampled from a female donor with papillary thyroid cancer or a benign thyroid nodule (not recorded which). Some clones in this sample may be carry-over from other donors' samples. Sequencing input: tumor tissue.

The CDR3 spells CSARDGGSPGNEQFF. The CDR3 nucleotides read TGCAGTGCTAGAGATGGGGGCTCCCCGGGGAATGAGCAGTTCTTC. The chain uses TRBV20-1 and TRBJ2-1, with D perhaps TRBD1 (6 bases). This CDR3 contains 15 residues. Germline V gene lookup returns CDR1 DFQATT and CDR2 SNEGSKA (reference sequence). With 0 bases removed from V and 7 bases from J, the gap between germline ends came to 16 bases.